This is a list of T cell receptor beta chains from one sample in a study of blood T cell repertoires in COVID-19. Measured with immunoSEQ multiplex PCR; TCRdb has only the in-frame clones, and not every one. The sample has 150,000 to 250,000 clones; 80% to 85% are singletons. The specimen was PBMCs or T cells enriched from blood (not recorded which). The receptors were sampled from a man aged 35 to 55 who had recovered from COVID-19. Both conserved end residues are part of each CDR3. The D gene is left open where the match is weak. Clone size is stated in some rows and not others, as once, few, many or a class when expanded.

NA NA TRBJ1-1 TRBV20-1 CSVVKNTEAFF TGCAGCGTAGTTAAGAACACTGAAGCTTTCTTT
TRBD2 NA TRBJ2-7 TRBV6-5 CASHTSGVYEQYF TGTGCCAGCCATACTAGCGGGGTCTACGAGCAGTACTTC
NA few TRBJ1-1 TRBV5-1 CASSRSALGEAFF TGCGCCAGCAGCCGCTCCGCACTAGGTGAAGCTTTCTTT
TRBD1 NA TRBJ1-1 TRBV5-1 CASSVAGQGEAFF TGCGCCAGCAGCGTAGCCGGACAGGGTGAAGCTTTCTTT
NA once TRBJ2-7 TRBV3-1/TRBV3-2 CASSQEEVVRGGEQYF TGTGCCAGCAGCCAAGAAGAGGTGGTCAGGGGTGGCGAGCAGTACTTC
TRBD1 NA TRBJ2-2 TRBV4-3 CASSQDLIGTGVTGELFF TGCGCCAGCAGCCAAGATTTGATAGGGACAGGGGTCACCGGGGAGCTGTTTTTT
TRBD1 NA TRBJ1-3 TRBV4-3 CASSQTLDRVAGNTIYF TGCGCCAGCAGCCAGACCCTGGACAGGGTAGCCGGAAACACCATATATTTT
NA NA TRBJ2-1 TRBV2 CASSPTNAGNEQFF TGTGCCAGCAGTCCGACTAATGCGGGCAATGAGCAGTTCTTC
TRBD1 NA TRBJ1-2 TRBV7-2 CASSLGPGQGSGYTF TGTGCCAGCAGCTTAGGACCGGGACAGGGGTCTGGCTACACCTTC
NA NA TRBJ1-2 TRBV4-2 CASSQDITSNYGYTF TGTGCCAGCAGCCAAGATATAACATCGAACTATGGCTACACCTTC
NA NA TRBJ2-1 TRBV9 CASSPPPGVNEQFF TGTGCCAGCAGCCCTCCCCCCGGGGTCAATGAGCAGTTCTTC
NA once TRBJ1-1 TRBV11-2 CASSLDSGVPEAFF TGTGCCAGCAGCTTAGATTCCGGGGTCCCTGAAGCTTTCTTT
NA NA TRBJ2-3 TRBV6-1 CASSDQGTDTQYF TGTGCCAGCAGTGATCAGGGGACAGATACGCAGTATTTT
TRBD2 NA TRBJ2-3 TRBV5-4 CASSFTSGGGDTQYF TGTGCCAGCAGCTTCACTAGCGGGGGTGGAGATACGCAGTATTTT
NA NA TRBJ1-6 TRBV9 CASSVGRFGNSPLHF TGTGCCAGCAGCGTAGGGAGATTCGGTAATTCACCCCTCCACTTT
NA NA TRBJ2-1 TRBV21-1 CASSKDLGRSPPNLEGEQFF TGTGCCAGCAGCAAAGATTTGGGAAGGTCTCCACCAAACCTCGAGGGTGAGCAGTTCTTC
NA NA TRBJ1-6 TRBV5-1 CASSSIPSNSPLHF TGCGCCAGCAGTTCTATTCCATCTAATTCACCCCTCCACTTT
NA NA TRBJ1-5 TRBV5-5 CASSQGLYQEPQHF TGTGCCAGCAGCCAGGGACTCTACCAGGAGCCCCAGCATTTT
TRBD2 NA TRBJ2-3 TRBV24-1 CATSENARGGADTQYF TGTGCCACCAGTGAGAATGCGAGGGGAGGGGCAGATACGCAGTATTTT
TRBD2 NA TRBJ2-1 TRBV11-2 CASSFGLAGGFEQFF TGTGCCAGCAGCTTCGGACTAGCGGGGGGTTTTGAGCAGTTCTTC
TRBD2 many TRBJ2-1 TRBV27 CASSSLAGENEQFF TGTGCCAGCAGTTCCCTAGCGGGGGAGAATGAGCAGTTCTTC
NA few TRBJ1-2 TRBV19 CASSIDIIDSQQFYGYTF TGTGCCAGTAGTATAGATATAATCGACAGTCAACAATTCTATGGCTACACCTTC
NA NA TRBJ1-1 TRBV4-2 CASSQGAQGYTEAFF TGTGCCAGCAGCCAAGGGGCACAGGGTTACACTGAAGCTTTCTTT
NA NA TRBJ1-2 TRBV5-8 CASSLAGRGKYGYTF TGTGCCAGCAGCTTGGCCGGCAGGGGAAAGTATGGCTACACCTTC
NA NA TRBJ1-1 TRBV30 CAWSGAGKAFF TGTGCCTGGAGTGGTGCAGGTAAAGCTTTCTTT
NA NA TRBJ2-7 TRBV6-1 CASSENRVHEQYF TGTGCCAGCAGTGAAAACAGGGTCCACGAGCAGTACTTC
TRBD1 NA TRBJ1-1 TRBV20-1 CSASGDRGGTEAFF TGCAGTGCTAGTGGGGACAGGGGGGGCACTGAAGCTTTCTTT